This is a list of T cell receptor beta chains from one sample in a study of T cells in localized non-small cell lung cancer. Only in-frame clones appear in the TCRdb table, and some are missing; sequencing was by immunoSEQ multiplex PCR. The sample consists of about 26,000 clones, about 88% of them appearing once. The specimen was peripheral blood, collected before any cancer treatment. These receptors originate from a female donor of 60 years or more with stage II squamous cell lung carcinoma. The CDR3 runs from the conserved cysteine through the conserved F or W. Fields, in order: CDR3 protein, CDR3 DNA, J gene, D gene, clone size, V gene. The D gene is left open where the match is weak. Rows may omit the clone size; those that give it use once, few, many or a size class.

CASNLGGPTTNEQFF | TGTGCCAGCAACCTCGGGGGTCCGACCACCAATGAGCAGTTCTTC | TRBJ2-1 | NA | NA | TRBV7-2
CASSLGGGQGFWKSNQPQHF | TGTGCCAGCAGCCTAGGGGGGGGACAGGGTTTTTGGAAAAGCAATCAGCCCCAGCATTTT | TRBJ1-5 | TRBD1 | NA | TRBV28
CASSFGGGTEAFF | TGTGCCAGCAGCTTCGGGGGAGGCACTGAAGCTTTCTTT | TRBJ1-1 | NA | few | TRBV7-2
CASSHAGREGYETQYF | TGTGCCAGCAGCCACGCGGGGCGGGAGGGCTACGAGACCCAGTACTTC | TRBJ2-5 | TRBD2 | NA | TRBV28
CASSLYLAGEGETQYF | TGTGCCAGCAGCTTGTACCTAGCGGGAGAGGGCGAGACCCAGTACTTC | TRBJ2-5 | TRBD2 | NA | TRBV5-4
CAWSVGGVNQPQHF | TGTGCCTGGAGTGTAGGGGGAGTCAATCAGCCCCAGCATTTT | TRBJ1-5 | NA | NA | TRBV30
CASSLSQGTGNQPQHF | TGTGCCAGCAGTTTAAGTCAGGGCACGGGGAATCAGCCCCAGCATTTT | TRBJ1-5 | NA | NA | TRBV28
CASSQGGGMANTGELFF | TGTGCCAGCAGCCAAGGCGGCGGGATGGCGAACACCGGGGAGCTGTTTTTT | TRBJ2-2 | NA | NA | TRBV4-2
CASSLTSSGRNTQYF | TGTGCCAGCAGCTTAACCTCTAGCGGGAGAAATACGCAGTATTTT | TRBJ2-3 | TRBD2 | NA | TRBV7-2
CASSQEIGMGNQPQHF | TGCGCCAGCAGCCAAGAAATAGGTATGGGCAATCAGCCTCAGCATTTT | TRBJ1-5 | NA | NA | TRBV4-3
CATSPVGKTGELFF | TGTGCCACCTCGCCCGTGGGGAAAACCGGGGAGCTGTTTTTT | TRBJ2-2 | NA | once | TRBV14
CASSIQAGPGGEQFF | TGTGCCAGTAGTATCCAAGCGGGCCCGGGGGGTGAGCAGTTCTTC | TRBJ2-1 | TRBD2 | NA | TRBV19
CASRTRDDQPQHF | TGTGCCAGCAGGACCAGGGACGATCAGCCCCAGCATTTT | TRBJ1-5 | NA | NA | TRBV28